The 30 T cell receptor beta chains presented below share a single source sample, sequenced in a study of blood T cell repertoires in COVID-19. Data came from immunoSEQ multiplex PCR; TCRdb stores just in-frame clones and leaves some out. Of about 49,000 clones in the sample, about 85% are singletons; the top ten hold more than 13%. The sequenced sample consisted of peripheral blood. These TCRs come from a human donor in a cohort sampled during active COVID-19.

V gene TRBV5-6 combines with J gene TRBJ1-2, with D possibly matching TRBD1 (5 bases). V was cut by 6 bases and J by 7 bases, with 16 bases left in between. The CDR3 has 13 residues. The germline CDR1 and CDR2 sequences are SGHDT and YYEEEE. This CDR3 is CASMSVGQGGYTF. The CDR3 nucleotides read TGTGCCAGCATGTCCGTGGGGCAGGGTGGCTACACCTTC.

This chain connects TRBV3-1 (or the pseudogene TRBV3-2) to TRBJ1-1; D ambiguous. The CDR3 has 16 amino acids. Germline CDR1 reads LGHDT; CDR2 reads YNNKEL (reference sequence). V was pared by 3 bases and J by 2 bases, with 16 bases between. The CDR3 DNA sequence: TGTGCCAGCAGCCACCAAAGGTCGGGATTTAACACTGAAGCTTTCTTT. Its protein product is CASSHQRSGFNTEAFF.

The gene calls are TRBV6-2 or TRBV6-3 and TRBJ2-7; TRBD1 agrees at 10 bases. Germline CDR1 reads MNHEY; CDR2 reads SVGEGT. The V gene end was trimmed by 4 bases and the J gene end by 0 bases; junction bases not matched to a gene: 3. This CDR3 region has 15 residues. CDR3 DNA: TGTGCCAGCAGTTCGCGGACAGGGGGCTCCTACGAGCAGTACTTC. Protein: CASSSRTGGSYEQYF.

CDR3 bases: TGTGCCAGCAGCCAAGTAAACACCGGGGAGCTGTTTTTT. It encodes CASSQVNTGELFF. The V and J genes are TRBV3-1 (or the pseudogene TRBV3-2) and TRBJ2-2; no firm D call. In germline, CDR1 is LGHDT, CDR2 YNNKEL (reference sequence). Trimming removed 1 base at V and 2 bases at J, with 2 bases between. CDR3 length: 13 residues.

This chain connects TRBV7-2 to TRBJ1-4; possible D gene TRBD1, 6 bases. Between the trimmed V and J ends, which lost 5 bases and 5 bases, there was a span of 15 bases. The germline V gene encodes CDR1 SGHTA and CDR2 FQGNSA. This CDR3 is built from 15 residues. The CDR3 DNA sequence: TGTGCCAGCAGCCGCGGGAGGGGGGGCAATGAAAAACTGTTTTTT. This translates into CASSRGRGGNEKLFF.

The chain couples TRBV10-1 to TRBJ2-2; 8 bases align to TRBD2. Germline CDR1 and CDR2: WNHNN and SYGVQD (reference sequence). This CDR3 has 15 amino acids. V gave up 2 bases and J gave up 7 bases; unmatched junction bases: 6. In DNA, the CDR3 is TGCGCCAGCAGTGAGGCACCGGGACTAGTCGGGGAGCTGTTTTTT. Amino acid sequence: CASSEAPGLVGELFF.

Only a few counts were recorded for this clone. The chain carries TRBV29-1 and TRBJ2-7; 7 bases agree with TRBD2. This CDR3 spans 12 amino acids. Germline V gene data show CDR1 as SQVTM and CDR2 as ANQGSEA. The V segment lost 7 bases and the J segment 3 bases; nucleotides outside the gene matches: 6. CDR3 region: CSAKTSVYEQYF. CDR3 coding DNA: TGCAGCGCAAAAACTAGCGTCTACGAGCAGTACTTC.

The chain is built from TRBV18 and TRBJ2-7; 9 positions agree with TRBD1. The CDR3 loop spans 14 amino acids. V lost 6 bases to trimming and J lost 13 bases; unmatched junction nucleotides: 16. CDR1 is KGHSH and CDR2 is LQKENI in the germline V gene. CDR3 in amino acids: CASSPSDRGSYPYF. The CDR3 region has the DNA TGTGCCAGCTCTCCCTCGGACAGGGGCTCTTACCCTTACTTC. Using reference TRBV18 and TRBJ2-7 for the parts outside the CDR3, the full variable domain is NAGVMQNPRHLVRRRGQEARLRCSPMKGHSHVYWYRQLPEEGLKFMVYLQKENIIDESGMPKERFSAEFPKEGPSILRIQQVVRGDSAAYFCASSPSDRGSYPYFGPGTRLTVT.

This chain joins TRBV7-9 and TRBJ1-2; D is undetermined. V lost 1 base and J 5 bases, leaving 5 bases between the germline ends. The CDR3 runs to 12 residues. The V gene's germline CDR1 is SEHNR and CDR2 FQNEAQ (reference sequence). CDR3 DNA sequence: TGTGCCAGCAGCTTAGAACGGTATGGCTACACCTTC. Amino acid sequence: CASSLERYGYTF.

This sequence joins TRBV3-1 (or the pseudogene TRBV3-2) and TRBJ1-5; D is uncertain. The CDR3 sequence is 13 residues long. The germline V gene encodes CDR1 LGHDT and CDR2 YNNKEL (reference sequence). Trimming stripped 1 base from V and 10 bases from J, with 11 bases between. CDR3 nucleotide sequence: TGTGCCAGCAGCCAAGGAGAACCCTCTCCCCAGCATTTT. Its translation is CASSQGEPSPQHF.

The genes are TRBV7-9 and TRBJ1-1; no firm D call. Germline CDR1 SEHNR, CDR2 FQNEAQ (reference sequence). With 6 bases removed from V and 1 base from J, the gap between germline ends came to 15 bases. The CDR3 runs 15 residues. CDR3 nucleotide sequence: TGTGCCAGCAGTCCTGGTGCCAGGAAGAACACTGAAGCTTTCTTT. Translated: CASSPGARKNTEAFF.

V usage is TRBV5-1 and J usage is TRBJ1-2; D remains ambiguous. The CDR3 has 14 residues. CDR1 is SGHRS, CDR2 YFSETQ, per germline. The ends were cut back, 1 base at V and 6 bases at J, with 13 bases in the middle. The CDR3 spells CASSLNGGVDGYTF. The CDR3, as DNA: TGCGCCAGCAGCTTGAACGGCGGCGTGGATGGCTACACCTTC.

CDR3 protein: CASSLVQGTGGRTDTQYF. CDR3 nucleotides: TGTGCCAGCAGCTTAGTTCAGGGGACAGGGGGCCGCACAGATACGCAGTATTTT. The chain couples TRBV7-6 to TRBJ2-3, with TRBD1 matching over 12 bases. Germline CDR1 reads SGHVS; CDR2 reads FNYEAQ. The J segment lost 1 base and the V segment lost 1 base, leaving 6 bases of the junction unmatched. This CDR3 region has 18 residues.

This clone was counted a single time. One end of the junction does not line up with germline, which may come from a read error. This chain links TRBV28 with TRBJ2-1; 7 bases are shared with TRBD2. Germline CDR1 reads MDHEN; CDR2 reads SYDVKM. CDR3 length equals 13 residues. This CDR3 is CASSPSPREKGIF. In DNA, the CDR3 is TGTGCCAGCAGTCCGTCTCCGCGGGAGAAGGGGATCTTC.

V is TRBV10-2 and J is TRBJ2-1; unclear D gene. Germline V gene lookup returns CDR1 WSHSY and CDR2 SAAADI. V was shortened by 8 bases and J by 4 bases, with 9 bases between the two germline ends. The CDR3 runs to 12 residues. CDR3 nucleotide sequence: TGCGCCAGCGGAACACAGTACAATGAGCAGTTCTTC. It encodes CASGTQYNEQFF.

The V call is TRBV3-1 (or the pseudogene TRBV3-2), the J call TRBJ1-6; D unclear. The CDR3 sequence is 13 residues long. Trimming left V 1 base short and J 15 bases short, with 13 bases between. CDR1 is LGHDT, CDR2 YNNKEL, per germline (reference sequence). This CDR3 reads CASSQGAPSRLHF. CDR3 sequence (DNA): TGTGCCAGCAGCCAAGGGGCACCATCCCGCCTCCACTTT.

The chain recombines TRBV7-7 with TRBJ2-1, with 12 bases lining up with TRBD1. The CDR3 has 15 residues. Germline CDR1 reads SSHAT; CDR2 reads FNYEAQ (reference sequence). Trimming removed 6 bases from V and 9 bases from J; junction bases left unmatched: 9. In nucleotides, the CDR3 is TGTGCCAGCAGTTCTGGGGACAGGGGGCTTAGTGAGCAGTTCTTC. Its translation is CASSSGDRGLSEQFF.

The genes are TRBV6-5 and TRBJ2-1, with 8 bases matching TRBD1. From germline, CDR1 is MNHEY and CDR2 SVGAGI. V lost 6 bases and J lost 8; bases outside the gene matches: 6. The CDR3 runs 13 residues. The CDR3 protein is CASRDRVTDEQFF. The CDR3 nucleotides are TGTGCCAGCAGGGACAGGGTTACCGATGAGCAGTTCTTC.

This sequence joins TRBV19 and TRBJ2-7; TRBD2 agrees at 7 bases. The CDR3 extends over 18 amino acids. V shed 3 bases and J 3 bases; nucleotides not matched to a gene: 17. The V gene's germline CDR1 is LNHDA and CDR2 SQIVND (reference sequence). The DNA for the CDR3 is TGTGCCAGTAGTATTGGGGCGGGAGTGAGGGCTGCCGACTACGAGCAGTACTTC. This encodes CASSIGAGVRAADYEQYF.

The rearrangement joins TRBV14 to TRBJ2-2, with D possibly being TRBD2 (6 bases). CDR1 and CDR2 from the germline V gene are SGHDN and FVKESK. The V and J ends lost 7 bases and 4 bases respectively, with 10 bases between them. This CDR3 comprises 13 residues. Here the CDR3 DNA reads TGTGCCAGCAAGGCGGAGGGCACCGGGGAGCTGTTTTTT. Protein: CASKAEGTGELFF.

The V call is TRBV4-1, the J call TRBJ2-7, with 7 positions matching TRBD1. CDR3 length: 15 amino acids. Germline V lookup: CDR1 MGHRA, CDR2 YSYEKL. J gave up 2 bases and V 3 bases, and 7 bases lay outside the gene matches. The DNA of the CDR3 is TGCGCCAGCAGCCAGCAGGGACAGCGCGCCTACGAGCAGTACTTC. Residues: CASSQQGQRAYEQYF.

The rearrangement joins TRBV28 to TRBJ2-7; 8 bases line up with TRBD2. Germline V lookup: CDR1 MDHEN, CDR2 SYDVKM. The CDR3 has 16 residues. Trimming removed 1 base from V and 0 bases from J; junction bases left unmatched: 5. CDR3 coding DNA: TGTGCCAGCAGTTTATCGGCTAGCGGGTCCTCCTACGAGCAGTACTTC. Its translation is CASSLSASGSSYEQYF. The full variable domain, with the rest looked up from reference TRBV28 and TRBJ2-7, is DVKVTQSSRYLVKRTGEKVFLECVQDMDHENMFWYRQDPGLGLRLIYFSYDVKMKEKGDIPEGYSVSREKKERFSLILESASTNQTSMYLCASSLSASGSSYEQYFGPGTRLTVT.

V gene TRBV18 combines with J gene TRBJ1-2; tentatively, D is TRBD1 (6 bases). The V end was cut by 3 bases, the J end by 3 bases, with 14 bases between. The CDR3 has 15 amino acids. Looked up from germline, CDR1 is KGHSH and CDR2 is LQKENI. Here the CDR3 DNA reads TGTGCCAGCTCACCTAGCCTACAGGGAGACTATGGCTACACCTTC. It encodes CASSPSLQGDYGYTF.

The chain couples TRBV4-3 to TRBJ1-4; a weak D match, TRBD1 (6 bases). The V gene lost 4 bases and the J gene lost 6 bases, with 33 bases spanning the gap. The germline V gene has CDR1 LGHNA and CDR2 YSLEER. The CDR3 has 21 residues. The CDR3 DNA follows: TGCGCCAGCAGCCGTCTCTCTACCGCCGGGACATCAGGATGGGTGGATGAAAAACTGTTTTTT. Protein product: CASSRLSTAGTSGWVDEKLFF.

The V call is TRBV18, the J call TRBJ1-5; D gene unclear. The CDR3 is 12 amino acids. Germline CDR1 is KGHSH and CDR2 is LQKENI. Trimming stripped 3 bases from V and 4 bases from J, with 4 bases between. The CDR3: CASSPENQPQHF. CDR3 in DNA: TGTGCCAGCTCACCGGAGAATCAGCCCCAGCATTTT.

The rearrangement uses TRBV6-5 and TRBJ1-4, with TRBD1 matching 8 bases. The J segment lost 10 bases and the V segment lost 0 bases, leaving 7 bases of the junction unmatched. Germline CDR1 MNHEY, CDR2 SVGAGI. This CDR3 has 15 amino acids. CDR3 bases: TGTGCCAGCAGTTACTCTCAGGGGGCGCAAGGAAAACTGTTTTTT. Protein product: CASSYSQGAQGKLFF.

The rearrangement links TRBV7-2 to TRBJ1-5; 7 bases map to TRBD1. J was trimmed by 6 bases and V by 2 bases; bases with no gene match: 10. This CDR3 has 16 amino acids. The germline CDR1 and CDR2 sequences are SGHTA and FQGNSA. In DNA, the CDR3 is TGTGCCAGCAGCTTAAATTCGGTGGCAGGGGGTCAGCCCCAGCATTTT. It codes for CASSLNSVAGGQPQHF.

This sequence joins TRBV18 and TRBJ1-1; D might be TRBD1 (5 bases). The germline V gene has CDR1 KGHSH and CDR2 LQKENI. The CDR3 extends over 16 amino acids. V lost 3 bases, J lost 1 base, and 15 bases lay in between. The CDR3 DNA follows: TGTGCCAGCTCACCGATATCGGGAGGGACGAACACTGAAGCTTTCTTT. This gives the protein CASSPISGGTNTEAFF.

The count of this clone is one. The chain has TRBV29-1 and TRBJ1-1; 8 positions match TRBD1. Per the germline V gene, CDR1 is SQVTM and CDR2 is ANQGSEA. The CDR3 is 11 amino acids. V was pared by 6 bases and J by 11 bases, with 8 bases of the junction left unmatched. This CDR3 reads CSVDRQGTAFF. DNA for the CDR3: TGCAGCGTGGACCGACAGGGGACGGCTTTCTTT.

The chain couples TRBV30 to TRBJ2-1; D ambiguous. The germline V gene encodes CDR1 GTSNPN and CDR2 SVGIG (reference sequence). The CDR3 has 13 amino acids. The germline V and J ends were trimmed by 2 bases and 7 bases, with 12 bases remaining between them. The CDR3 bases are TGTGCCTGGAGTCGATTTAGCAGAAATGAGCAGTTCTTC. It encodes CAWSRFSRNEQFF.